Listed below are T cell receptor beta chains from one sample, sequenced in a study of blood T cell repertoires in COVID-19. Profiling relied on immunoSEQ multiplex PCR, and the TCRdb table lists in-frame clones only, not all of them. The table lists 200,000 or so clones, approximately 82% of them singletons, with about 6.9% in the top ten. The specimen sequenced was peripheral blood. Receptors originate from a human donor with acute or convalescent COVID-19. The donor label of this sample is uncertain. Both conserved end residues are part of each CDR3. Fields, in order: V gene, D gene, clone size, J gene, CDR3 protein, CDR3 DNA. A D gene is named only where the DNA matches it firmly. Some rows have no size entry. The others give once, few or many, or a class for an expanded clone.

>TRBV6-5|-|-|TRBJ1-1
CASTYTGNTEAFF
TGTGCCAGCACTTATACAGGGAACACTGAAGCTTTCTTT
>TRBV7-8|TRBD1|-|TRBJ1-5
CASSLRTGAYSNQPQHF
TGTGCCAGCAGCTTAAGGACAGGAGCTTATAGCAATCAGCCCCAGCATTTT
>TRBV30|-|-|TRBJ1-3
CAWSGRRGTGNTIYF
TGTGCCTGGAGTGGACGTCGGGGGACTGGAAACACCATATATTTT
>TRBV10-3|-|once|TRBJ1-5
CAISDKMSAGVGQPQHF
TGTGCCATCAGTGATAAGATGTCGGCAGGGGTGGGTCAGCCCCAGCATTTT
>TRBV15|-|-|TRBJ2-1
CATSRGGGAYNEQFF
TGTGCCACCAGCAGAGGGGGCGGGGCCTACAATGAGCAGTTCTTC
>TRBV5-1|TRBD1|-|TRBJ2-1
CASSGTTGGVYNEQFF
TGCGCCAGCAGCGGAACGACAGGGGGCGTCTACAATGAGCAGTTCTTC
>TRBV28|TRBD1|-|TRBJ1-4
CASSLGGQVEKLFF
TGTGCCAGCAGTTTAGGGGGACAGGTTGAAAAACTGTTTTTT
>TRBV6-5|TRBD1|-|TRBJ1-1
CASSYFPTGVNTEAFF
TGTGCCAGCAGTTACTTTCCGACAGGGGTGAACACTGAAGCTTTCTTT
>TRBV4-3|TRBD1|-|TRBJ2-3
CASSQDWDSFTDTQYF
TGCGCCAGCAGCCAAGATTGGGACAGTTTCACAGATACGCAGTATTTT
>TRBV7-3|-|once|TRBJ2-3
CASSLQDTDTQYF
TGTGCCAGCAGCTTGCAGGACACAGATACGCAGTATTTT
>TRBV5-4|-|once|TRBJ1-2
CASSLNSETNYGYTF
TGTGCCAGCAGCTTGAACAGTGAGACTAACTATGGCTACACCTTC
>TRBV4-1|-|-|TRBJ2-7
CASSQELLAAYEQYF
TGCGCCAGCAGCCAAGAGCTACTAGCAGCCTACGAGCAGTACTTC
>TRBV3-1/TRBV3-2|TRBD2|-|TRBJ2-3
CASSSSGPDTQYF
TGTGCCAGCAGCTCTAGCGGGCCAGATACGCAGTATTTT
>TRBV19|-|-|TRBJ1-1
CASSILAPGTEAFF
TGTGCCAGTAGTATTCTGGCACCGGGCACTGAAGCTTTCTTT
>TRBV21-1|-|once|TRBJ2-4
CASSLRTGRVAKNIQYF
TGTGCCAGCAGCTTAAGGACAGGGAGGGTGGCCAAAAACATTCAGTACTTC
>TRBV7-9|TRBD1|few|TRBJ1-2
CASSLGQGAYNYGYTF
TGTGCCAGCAGCTTGGGACAGGGGGCGTACAACTATGGCTACACCTTC
>TRBV19|-|-|TRBJ1-5
CASTFGGNSNQPQHF
TGTGCCAGTACCTTCGGGGGGAATAGCAATCAGCCCCAGCATTTT
>TRBV6-5|-|once|TRBJ2-3
CASSRQVSTDTQYF
TGTGCCAGCAGCCGACAGGTTAGCACAGATACGCAGTATTTT
>TRBV14|TRBD2|-|TRBJ2-1
CASSFLAGGRAQFF
TGTGCCAGCAGCTTTCTAGCGGGGGGACGGGCGCAGTTCTTC
>TRBV10-3|TRBD1|-|TRBJ1-2
CATQGQGADYGYTF
TGTGCCACTCAGGGACAGGGGGCCGACTATGGCTACACCTTC